The 6 T cell receptor beta chains presented below share a single source sample, sequenced in a study of T cell repertoires in cytomegalovirus infection. These receptors' targets are unknown. Each CDR3 protein is one row after TCRdb ran MiXCR on the reads. The profile shows 830,000 or so distinct CDR3 sequences, about 33% of them singletons. The sequencing used cultured CD8+ T cells from PBMCs, collected from culture after CMV antigen stimulation. These receptors all stem from a human donor in good health (CMV status not recorded). Some clones in this sample may be carry-over from other donors' samples.

This clonotype was picked up a small number of times. The gene calls are TRBV29-1 and TRBJ1-5, with D maybe TRBD1 (5 bases). V lost 5 bases and J 0 bases, leaving 11 bases between the germline ends. Germline V gene lookup returns CDR1 SQVTM and CDR2 ANQGSEA. The CDR3 is 14 amino acids. The CDR3 coding sequence is TGCAGCGTTTCCGAGGGACTTAGCAATCAGCCCCAGCATTTT. This translates into CSVSEGLSNQPQHF. Filled out from reference TRBV29-1 and TRBJ1-5, the complete variable domain reads SAVISQKPSRDICQRGTSLTIQCQVDSQVTMMFWYRQQPGQSLTLIATANQGSEATYESGFVIDKFPISRPNLTFSTLTVSNMSPEDSSIYLCSVSEGLSNQPQHFGDGTRLSIL.

The chain employs TRBV6-2 or TRBV6-3 and TRBJ1-1; possibly TRBD1 for D (6 bases). The germline V gene encodes CDR1 MNHEY and CDR2 SVGEGT. This CDR3 has 12 residues. Trimming took off 8 bases at V and 3 bases at J, with 10 bases between the two ends. The CDR3 nucleotides read TGTGCCAGCCATCAGGGGTACACTGAAGCTTTCTTT. Encoded protein: CASHQGYTEAFF.

The V and J genes are TRBV7-3 and TRBJ2-2, with D possibly being TRBD1 (5 bases). The CDR3 has 15 amino acids. Trimming stripped 4 bases from V and 3 bases from J, with 12 bases between. Germline CDR1 reads SGHTA; CDR2 reads FQGTGA. CDR3 bases: TGTGCCAGCAGCTCTAGACAGCTAGACACCGGGGAGCTGTTTTTT. Translation: CASSSRQLDTGELFF.

This clonotype was found many times. The chain uses TRBV28 and TRBJ2-4, with TRBD1 identical over 8 bases. Trimming at V came to 4 bases and at J to 6 bases, leaving 11 bases not matched to a gene. This CDR3 comprises 16 residues. From germline, CDR1 is MDHEN and CDR2 SYDVKM. Here the CDR3 reads CASSSVRGLIGNIQYF. The DNA for the CDR3 is TGTGCCAGCAGTTCAGTCAGGGGGCTTATTGGAAACATTCAGTACTTC.

The genes are TRBV28 and TRBJ1-1; D call uncertain. This CDR3 is built from 13 residues. Per the germline V gene, CDR1 is MDHEN and CDR2 is SYDVKM. Trimming removed 10 bases at V and 6 bases at J, with 18 bases between. DNA for the CDR3: TGTGCCACCGAGTCAATGACGGCTGCTGAAGCTTTCTTT. Protein: CATESMTAAEAFF.

This chain uses TRBV10-3 with TRBJ2-5; TRBD2 matches at 9 bases. Germline trimming cut 6 bases from V and 8 bases from J; bases unmatched to any gene: 13. From germline, CDR1 is ENHRY and CDR2 SYGVKD. CDR3 length equals 15 residues. CDR3 residues: CAIRGGGGAAETQYF. CDR3 coding DNA: TGTGCCATCAGAGGGGGCGGGGGGGCCGCGGAAACCCAGTACTTC.